This section outlines one TCR beta chain sequence together with its context. Its antigen is not known. Germline V gene data show CDR1 as LGHNA and CDR2 as YNFKEQ. This CDR3 contains 14 residues. Each CDR3 protein gets one entry in TCRdb, which reprocessed the 5' RACE reads and gives no DNA. The data include around 140,000 distinct CDR3 sequences; the top ten clones carry 1.2%. Donors gave about 2.5 ml of blood apiece. Unsorted whole blood yielded the total RNA, with T cells left unselected. The sample comes from a study of monozygotic twins with inflammatory bowel disease. Regarding the study as a whole: Backing was not found for a single strong signal or clonotype associated with IBD. Clonotype overlap with others was lower in IBD patients than in healthy twins, a difference that was greatest with disease activity.

The sequence was collected from a human donor with ulcerative colitis or Crohn's disease, or a healthy co-twin of an affected twin (not recorded which). The gene calls are TRBV4-2 and TRBJ1-1. The source material was blood. CDR3: CASSQETSNTEAFF.